This T cell receptor (beta chain) was observed in a study of blood T cells in healthy people across ages. Across the study: Template switching caught about one barcoded beta molecule for each two T cells. Findings and caveats of the study: TCR beta diversity per million T cells fell roughly linearly with age. Aged donors had fewer naive CD4+ cells and lower diversity than long-lived donors.

V was clipped by 4 bases and J by 5 bases; unmatched bases: 6. CDR1 is SGHRS, CDR2 YFSETQ, per germline. The CDR3 has 14 residues. Alongside a J-beta primer mix, a sample-barcoded 5' primer served in a second PCR lasting roughly 7 to 11 cycles. TCRdb reprocessed the 5' RACE reads with MiXCR, giving one entry per CDR3 protein. Among over 1.5 million distinct CDR3 sequences, around 48% were seen once, and the ten largest hold approximately 2.1%. Per individual sample, total RNA of at least 5 micrograms was extracted. In the case of this clonotype: What it binds is not known.

The sequencing sample was made of blood. The J gene is TRBJ2-7, the V gene TRBV5-1; 10 bases match TRBD2. The TCR sequence derives from a woman aged 40 to 50 in good health. DNA of the CDR3: TGCGCCAGCAGCCCGAGCGGGGGGGCGGACGAGCAGTACTTC. This codes for CASSPSGGADEQYF.